Included here is one T cell receptor (beta chain) sequence, with context. What it binds is unknown. Trimming at V came to 3 bases and at J to 5 bases, leaving 6 bases not matched to a gene. Per the germline V gene, CDR1 is SGHNT and CDR2 is YYREEE (reference sequence). CDR3 size: 14 residues. The record originates from a study of cytomegalovirus exposure and HLA in healthy donors. Primers included in the PCR were 60 Vbeta and 13 Jbeta primers. Profiling relied on immunoSEQ multiplex PCR, and the TCRdb table lists in-frame clones only, not all of them. The repertoire consists of about 81,000 clones, with more than 60% occurring once and the leading ten covering under 3%. General study points: Confirmation in vitro established that a few CMV-associated chains were specific for CMV antigens. Later, an analysis showed that TCR beta chains associated with HLA were more clonally expanded than others that were equally common.

The sequencing input was PBMCs. V gene TRBV5-4 combines with J gene TRBJ2-3, with 7 positions matching TRBD2. This clonotype was obtained from a man in his fifties or sixties in good health and CMV-seropositive. The CDR3 DNA reads as TGTGCCAGCAGCTCCGGGAGGACGGGAGATACGCAGTATTTT. This translates into CASSSGRTGDTQYF.